This entry lists 8 T cell receptor beta chains sequenced from one sample in a study of T cell repertoires in cytomegalovirus infection (dated by TCRdb to about 2019). These reads were obtained on an Illumina HiSeq 1500. TCRdb trimmed the raw reads at Q25, called clones with MiXCR and kept productive beta chains. CDR3 protein duplicates are merged, each entry listing the most common genes and DNA. This sample lists about 530,000 distinct CDR3 sequences; 26% were detected once. The ten largest account for around 13% of the sample. The sample consisted of PBMCs. The receptors stem from a human donor in good health (CMV status not recorded). Some clones in this sample may be carry-over from other donors' samples.

This chain joins TRBV20-1 and TRBJ1-1, with 8 bases that match TRBD1. Germline V CDR1 and CDR2: DFQATT, SNEGSKA (reference sequence). This CDR3 contains 13 residues. Germline trimming cut 6 bases from V and 6 bases from J; bases unmatched to any gene: 9. CDR3 nucleotides: TGCAGTGCGCCGACAGGGGTGAATCCTGAAGCTTTCTTT. It codes for CSAPTGVNPEAFF.

The chain has TRBV20-1 and TRBJ1-5, with D perhaps matching TRBD1 (5 bases). CDR3 length: 15 amino acids. V was clipped by 4 bases and J by 5 bases, with 18 bases between them. CDR1 is DFQATT, CDR2 SNEGSKA, per germline (reference sequence). DNA for the CDR3: TGCAGTGCTAAAATCCGGGCAGGGCTCGATCAGCCCCAGCATTTT. It yields the protein CSAKIRAGLDQPQHF.

The gene calls are TRBV5-4 and TRBJ2-7; 10 bases align to TRBD2. Losses at the gene ends were 4 bases for V and 2 bases for J; bases not matched to a gene: 9. Looked up from germline, CDR1 is SGHNT and CDR2 is YYREEE (reference sequence). The CDR3 consists of 16 residues. The CDR3 here is CASSPSGTSGAYEQYF. The CDR3 nucleotides are TGTGCCAGCAGCCCCAGCGGAACTAGCGGGGCCTACGAGCAGTACTTC. The full variable domain, rest sourced from reference TRBV5-4 and TRBJ2-7, is ETGVTQSPTHLIKTRGQQVTLRCSSQSGHNTVSWYQQALGQGPQFIFQYYREEENGRGNFPPRFSGLQFPNYSSELNVNALELDDSALYLCASSPSGTSGAYEQYFGPGTRLTVT.

This clonotype was seen a handful of times. The gene calls are TRBV7-6 and TRBJ1-3; D is uncertain. Germline loops: CDR1 SGHVS, CDR2 FNYEAQ. Trimming shortened V by 5 bases and J by 4 bases, and 15 bases separated the two germline ends. The CDR3 contains 15 residues. This CDR3 reads CASSPRGVSGNTIYF. CDR3 nucleotides: TGTGCCAGCAGCCCCCGAGGCGTGTCGGGAAACACCATATATTTT.

This clonotype was observed a handful of times. The genes are TRBV4-1 and TRBJ1-2, with unresolved D. This CDR3 region has 14 residues. Germline V lookup: CDR1 MGHRA, CDR2 YSYEKL. V was clipped by 2 bases and J by 8 bases, with 15 bases between them. CDR3 sequence (DNA): TGCGCCAGCAGCCAAAACCGCAGAGGAAGCGGCTACACCTTC. It encodes CASSQNRRGSGYTF.

The chain links TRBV19 to TRBJ1-1; a weak D match, TRBD1 (6 bases). This CDR3 contains 14 residues. CDR1 is LNHDA, CDR2 SQIVND, per germline (reference sequence). V lost 5 bases and J lost 7, with 17 bases in between. The CDR3 spells CASSALQGSNEAFF. In DNA, the CDR3 is TGTGCCAGTAGTGCCCTACAGGGTTCTAATGAAGCTTTCTTT.

This rearrangement joins TRBV23-1 to TRBJ2-1, with 8 bases that match TRBD2. TRBV23-1 is treated as an ORF (open reading frame) with a function not yet certain. Trimming at V came to 6 bases and at J to 5 bases, leaving 30 bases not matched to a gene. This CDR3 comprises 22 residues. CDR3 sequence reads: CASRPKDILVSRTSRDHNEQFF. DNA for the CDR3: TGCGCCAGCAGGCCAAAGGACATCCTTGTTTCTCGGACTAGCAGAGACCACAATGAGCAGTTCTTC.

This clonotype was seen repeatedly, ten times or more. The chain combines TRBV7-2 with TRBJ2-1; D gene ambiguous. The germline V and J ends were trimmed by 4 bases and 15 bases, with 16 bases remaining between them. The CDR3 contains 12 residues. Per the germline V gene, CDR1 is SGHTA and CDR2 is FQGNSA. The CDR3 is CASSSEFQPPFF. CDR3 bases: TGTGCCAGCAGCTCAGAGTTCCAGCCCCCGTTCTTC.